This T cell receptor beta chain was sequenced for a study of blood T cell repertoires in COVID-19 (TCRdb year 2020). With respect to the entire study: Samples covering the acute and convalescent phases of COVID-19 were provided by collaborators in the United States, Italy and Spain. Sample metadata almost always included a de-identified subject ID, COVID-19 status, age in years and sex. A freely available public database, intended as a resource for researchers studying the immune response to SARS-CoV-2, is where the repertoires were released. The prospective study material was composed of cDNA or gDNA derived from T cells, B-cell-depleted T cells, or PBMCs. The samples were drawn from two sources: the first 160 participants of the ongoing ImmuneRACE study, and about 1,300 subjects contributed by 6 global collaborators. Subjects who had been exposed to COVID-19, were actively infected with it, or had recovered from it provided the deeply sampled blood TCRbeta repertoires that made up the dataset. Where HLA class I and class II types were available, the types were taken from metadata supplied by the sample provider, not from assay-based typing. What the work shows at the level of the full study, not this receptor alone: The quantity of clinical and demographic metadata differed by source and by participant and was supplied without curation.

As regards this clone: Which antigen it targets is not known. The record has no base qualities; no much larger clone is one base away.

One collaborating source in Seattle enrolled patients while the patients were actively infected and followed the patients over time throughout the course of disease. Each collaborating institution followed its own protocols to collect whole blood in K2EDTA tubes. For TCRbeta analysis, collaborators shipped samples in one of three forms: frozen whole blood, isolated PBMCs, or DNA extracted from either of those sample types. V is shortened by 0 bases, J by 5 bases, and the region joining them spans 20 bases. Reading the germline V gene gives CDR1 SGHRS and CDR2 YFSETQ. The CDR3 runs 18 residues from the cysteine to the phenylalanine. Solely the CDR3 DNA is kept, with 54 bases framed from the first base. TCRbeta CDR3 regions were amplified from genomic DNA by means of the immunoSEQ Assay, a bias-controlled multiplex PCR. The authors' pipeline ran thus. The number of nucleated cells in each sample was estimated from the amplification of reference gene primers within the assay. Sequence reads were collapsed and filtered to measure the absolute abundance of every unique TCRbeta CDR3 rearrangement. For each sample, productive Simpson clonality was calculated as the square root of Simpson's diversity index over productive rearrangements. This immuneACCESS table, as held by TCRdb, lists in-frame sequences with V and J called but not all clones. Of the missing ones, under half trace to an unresolved V gene in checked studies; the others have no known cause. Clone size and V and J calls were adopted from that table, with D and trimming inferred from the DNA. For this sample the table gives some 230,000 clones, of which about 88% were detected only once. Together, the top ten hold about 9.4% of the sample.

The chain joins TRBV5-1 to TRBJ1-4; TRBD1 is a possible D gene, resting on 6 matching bases. This receptor was taken from a woman in her forties or fifties with COVID-19, enrolled during active disease. Sequencing was performed on peripheral blood. The sequenced DNA: TGCGCCAGCAGCTTGGGCCGAGCCTACAGGGACGTCAATGAAAAACTGTTTTTT. Its amino acids are CASSLGRAYRDVNEKLFF.